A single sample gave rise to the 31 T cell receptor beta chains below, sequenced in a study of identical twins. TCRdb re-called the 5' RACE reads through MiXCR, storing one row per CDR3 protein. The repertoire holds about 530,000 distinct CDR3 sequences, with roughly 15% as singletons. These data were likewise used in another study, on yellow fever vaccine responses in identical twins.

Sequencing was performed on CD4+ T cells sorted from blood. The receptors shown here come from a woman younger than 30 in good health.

CDR3 coding DNA: TGTGCCAGCAGTTTGCGGCTAGCGGGGCATGAGCAGTTCTTC. This encodes CASSLRLAGHEQFF. This chain uses TRBV28 with TRBJ2-1; TRBD2 matches at 9 bases. J was trimmed by 8 bases and V by 3 bases; bases with no gene match: 5. From germline, CDR1 is MDHEN and CDR2 SYDVKM. The CDR3 has 14 residues.

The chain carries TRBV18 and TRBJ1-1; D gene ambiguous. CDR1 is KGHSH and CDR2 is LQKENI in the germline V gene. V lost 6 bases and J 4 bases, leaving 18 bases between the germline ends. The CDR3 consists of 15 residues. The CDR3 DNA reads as TGTGCCAGCTCCTTCAGGACCGGGGAGGGCACTGAAGCTTTCTTT. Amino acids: CASSFRTGEGTEAFF.

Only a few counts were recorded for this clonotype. The CDR3 spells CASSLGMYADYGYTF. CDR3 DNA sequence: TGTGCCAGCAGCTTAGGGATGTACGCGGACTATGGCTACACCTTC. The chain employs TRBV7-9 and TRBJ1-2; D call uncertain. Trimming cost V 1 base and J 3 bases, with 12 bases left between them. The CDR3 runs to 15 residues. The germline gives CDR1 SEHNR, CDR2 FQNEAQ (reference sequence).

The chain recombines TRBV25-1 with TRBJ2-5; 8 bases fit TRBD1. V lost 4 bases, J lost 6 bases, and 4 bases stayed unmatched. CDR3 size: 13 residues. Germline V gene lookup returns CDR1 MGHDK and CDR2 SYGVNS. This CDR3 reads CASSAGGRKTQYF. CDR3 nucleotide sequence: TGTGCCAGCAGTGCAGGGGGCCGGAAGACCCAGTACTTC.

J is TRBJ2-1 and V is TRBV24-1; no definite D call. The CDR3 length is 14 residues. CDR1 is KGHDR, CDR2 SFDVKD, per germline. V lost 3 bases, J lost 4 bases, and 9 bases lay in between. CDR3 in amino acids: CATSDVKEYNEQFF. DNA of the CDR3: TGTGCCACCAGTGATGTGAAGGAATACAATGAGCAGTTCTTC.

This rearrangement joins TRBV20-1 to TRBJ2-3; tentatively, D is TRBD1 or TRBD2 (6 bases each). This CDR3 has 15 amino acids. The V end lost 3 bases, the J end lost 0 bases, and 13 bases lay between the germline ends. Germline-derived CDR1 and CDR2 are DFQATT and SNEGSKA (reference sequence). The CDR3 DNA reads TGCAGTGCTAGTAGCCAGGGGACTAGCACAGATACGCAGTATTTT. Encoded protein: CSASSQGTSTDTQYF.

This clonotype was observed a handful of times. Written as DNA, the CDR3 is TGTGCCAGCAGTTACTCGTTGGGTACCGAATTTTCGCAGACCCAGTACTTC. This codes for CASSYSLGTEFSQTQYF. This chain joins TRBV6-5 and TRBJ2-5; D gene ambiguous. The CDR3 is made up of 17 amino acids. Germline CDR1 is MNHEY and CDR2 is SVGAGI. V was cut by 0 bases and J by 6 bases, with 20 bases left in between.

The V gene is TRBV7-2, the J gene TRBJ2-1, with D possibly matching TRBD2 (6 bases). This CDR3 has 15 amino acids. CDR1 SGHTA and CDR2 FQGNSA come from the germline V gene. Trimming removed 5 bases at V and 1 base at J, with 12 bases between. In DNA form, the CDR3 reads TGTGCCAGCAGCCCTCTACGGGGGTCCTACAATGAGCAGTTCTTC. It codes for CASSPLRGSYNEQFF.

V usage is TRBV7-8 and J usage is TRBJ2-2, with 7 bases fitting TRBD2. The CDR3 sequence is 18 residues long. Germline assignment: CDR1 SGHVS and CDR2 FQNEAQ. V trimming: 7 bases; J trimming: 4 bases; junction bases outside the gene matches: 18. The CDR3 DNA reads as TGTGCCAGCACCCCTAGAATATTGGGGGGGGTGGGCACCGGGGAGCTGTTTTTT. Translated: CASTPRILGGVGTGELFF. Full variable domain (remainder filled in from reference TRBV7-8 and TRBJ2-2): GAGVSQSPRYKVAKRGQDVALRCDPISGHVSLFWYQQALGQGPEFLTYFQNEAQLDKSGLPSDRFFAERPEGSVSTLKIQRTQQEDSAVYLCASTPRILGGVGTGELFFGEGSRLTVL.

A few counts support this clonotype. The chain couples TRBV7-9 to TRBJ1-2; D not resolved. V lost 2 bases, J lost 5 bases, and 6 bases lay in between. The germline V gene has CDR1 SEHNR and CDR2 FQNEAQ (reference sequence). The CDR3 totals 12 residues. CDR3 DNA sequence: TGTGCCAGCAGCTTACTTCTATATGGCTACACCTTC. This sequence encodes CASSLLLYGYTF.

The CDR3 protein is CAIISGGAYEQYV. As DNA, the CDR3 is TGTGCCATTATAAGCGGGGGGGCCTACGAGCAGTACGTC. The V call is TRBV24-1, the J call TRBJ2-7; 10 nucleotides agree with TRBD2. Germline CDR1 reads KGHDR; CDR2 reads SFDVKD. The CDR3 consists of 13 residues. V dropped 11 bases and J dropped 2; count of bases not matched to a gene: 5.

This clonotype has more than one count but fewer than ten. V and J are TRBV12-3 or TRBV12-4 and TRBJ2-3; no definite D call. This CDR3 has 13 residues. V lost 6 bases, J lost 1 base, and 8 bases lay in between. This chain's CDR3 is CASRTRRTDTQYF. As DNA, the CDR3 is TGTGCCAGCAGGACGCGACGCACAGATACGCAGTATTTT.

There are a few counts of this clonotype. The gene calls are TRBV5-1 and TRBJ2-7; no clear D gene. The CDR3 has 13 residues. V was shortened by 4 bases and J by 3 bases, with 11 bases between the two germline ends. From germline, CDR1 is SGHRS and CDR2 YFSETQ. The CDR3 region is CASSGGPGYEQYV. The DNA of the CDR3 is TGCGCCAGCAGCGGCGGACCGGGCTACGAGCAGTACGTC.

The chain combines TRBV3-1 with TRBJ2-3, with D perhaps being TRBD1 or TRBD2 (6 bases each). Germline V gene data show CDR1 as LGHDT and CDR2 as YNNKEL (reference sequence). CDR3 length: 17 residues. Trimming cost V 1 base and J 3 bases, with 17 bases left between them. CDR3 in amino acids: CASSQGGALSFTDTQYF. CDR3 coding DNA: TGTGCCAGCAGCCAAGGGGGGGCCCTCTCATTTACAGATACGCAGTATTTT.

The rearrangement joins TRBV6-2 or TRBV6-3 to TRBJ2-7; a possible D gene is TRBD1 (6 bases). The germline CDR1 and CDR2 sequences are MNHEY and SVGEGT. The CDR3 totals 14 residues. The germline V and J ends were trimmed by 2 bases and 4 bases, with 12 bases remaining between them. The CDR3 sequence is CASSYGTGRYEQYV. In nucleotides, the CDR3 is TGTGCCAGCAGTTACGGCACAGGGCGGTACGAGCAGTACGTC.

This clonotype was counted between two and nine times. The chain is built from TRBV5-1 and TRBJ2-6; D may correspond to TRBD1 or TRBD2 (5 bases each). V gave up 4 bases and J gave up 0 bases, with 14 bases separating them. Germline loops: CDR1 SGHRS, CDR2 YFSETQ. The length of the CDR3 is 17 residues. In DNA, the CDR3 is TGCGCCAGCAGCCCAGGGACCCTGGGCTCTGGGGCCAACGTCCTGACTTTC. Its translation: CASSPGTLGSGANVLTF.

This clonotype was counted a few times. As DNA, the CDR3 is TGTGCCAGCAGCCCCGAACCCGGACGAAGGTGGTACGTC. Translation: CASSPEPGRRWYV. The chain joins TRBV5-4 to TRBJ2-7, with D uncertain. The CDR3 spans 13 residues. CDR1 is SGHNT and CDR2 is YYREEE in the germline V gene (reference sequence). The germline V and J ends were trimmed by 4 bases and 12 bases, with 20 bases remaining between them.

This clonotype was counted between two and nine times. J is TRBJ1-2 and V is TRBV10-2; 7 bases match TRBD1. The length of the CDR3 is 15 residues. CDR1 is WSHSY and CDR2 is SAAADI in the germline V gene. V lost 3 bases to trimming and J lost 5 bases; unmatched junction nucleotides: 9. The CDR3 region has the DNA TGCGCCAGCAGTGACGGGGGCAGGGGGAATTATGGCTACACCTTC. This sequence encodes CASSDGGRGNYGYTF.

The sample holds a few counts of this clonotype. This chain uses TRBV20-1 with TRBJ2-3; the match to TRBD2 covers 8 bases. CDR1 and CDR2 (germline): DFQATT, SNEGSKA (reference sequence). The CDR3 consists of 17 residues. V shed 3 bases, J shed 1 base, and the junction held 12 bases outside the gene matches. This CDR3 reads CSASGTGGPLGTDTQYF. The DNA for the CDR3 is TGCAGTGCTAGCGGGACGGGAGGGCCTCTTGGCACAGATACGCAGTATTTT.

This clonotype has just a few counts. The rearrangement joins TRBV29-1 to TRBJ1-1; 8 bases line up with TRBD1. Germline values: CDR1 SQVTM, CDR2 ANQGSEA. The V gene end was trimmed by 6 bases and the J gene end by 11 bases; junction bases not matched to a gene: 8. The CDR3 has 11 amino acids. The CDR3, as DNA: TGCAGCGTCGCGGGACAGGTCTACGCTTTCTTT. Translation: CSVAGQVYAFF.

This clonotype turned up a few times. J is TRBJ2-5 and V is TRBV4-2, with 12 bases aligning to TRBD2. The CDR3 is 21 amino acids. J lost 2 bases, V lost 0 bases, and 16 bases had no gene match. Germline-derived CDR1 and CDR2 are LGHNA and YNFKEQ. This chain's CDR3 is CASSQDPPSGRVGEKQETQYF. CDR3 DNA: TGTGCCAGCAGCCAAGATCCCCCTAGCGGGAGGGTAGGGGAAAAACAAGAGACCCAGTACTTC.

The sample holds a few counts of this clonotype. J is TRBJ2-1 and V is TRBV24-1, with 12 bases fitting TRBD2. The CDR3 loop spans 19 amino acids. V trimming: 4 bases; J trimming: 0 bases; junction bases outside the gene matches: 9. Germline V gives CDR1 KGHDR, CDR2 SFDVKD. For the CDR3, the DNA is TGTGCCACCAGTGAAGGGGGGGCTAGCGGGAGGGCCTCCTACAATGAGCAGTTCTTC. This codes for CATSEGGASGRASYNEQFF.

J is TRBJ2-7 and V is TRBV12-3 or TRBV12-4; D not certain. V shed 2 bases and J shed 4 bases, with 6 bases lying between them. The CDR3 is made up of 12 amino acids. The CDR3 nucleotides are TGTGCCAGCAGTTTATCGAGATACGAGCAGTACTTC. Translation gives CASSLSRYEQYF.

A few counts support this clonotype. The CDR3 nucleotides read TGTGCCAGCTCACCACTGGGGGCAACTAATGAAAAACTGTTTTTT. Translation: CASSPLGATNEKLFF. The chain employs TRBV18 and TRBJ1-4; maybe TRBD1 (5 bases). Per the germline V gene, CDR1 is KGHSH and CDR2 is LQKENI. There are 15 residues in the CDR3. Trimming left V 1 base short and J 0 bases short, with 6 bases between. Full variable domain (rest looked up from reference TRBV18 and TRBJ1-4): NAGVMQNPRHLVRRRGQEARLRCSPMKGHSHVYWYRQLPEEGLKFMVYLQKENIIDESGMPKERFSAEFPKEGPSILRIQQVVRGDSAAYFCASSPLGATNEKLFFGSGTQLSVL.

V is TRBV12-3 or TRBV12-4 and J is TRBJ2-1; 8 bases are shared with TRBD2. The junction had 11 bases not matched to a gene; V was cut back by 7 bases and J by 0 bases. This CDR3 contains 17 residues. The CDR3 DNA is TGTGCCAGCATCAAGACGGGGACTAGAGGCTCCTACAATGAGCAGTTCTTC. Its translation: CASIKTGTRGSYNEQFF.

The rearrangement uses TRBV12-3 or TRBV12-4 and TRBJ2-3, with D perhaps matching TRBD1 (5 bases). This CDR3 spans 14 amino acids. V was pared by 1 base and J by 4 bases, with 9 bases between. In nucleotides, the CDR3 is TGTGCCAGCAGTTTAGGACAGCAATCAGATACGCAGTATTTT. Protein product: CASSLGQQSDTQYF.

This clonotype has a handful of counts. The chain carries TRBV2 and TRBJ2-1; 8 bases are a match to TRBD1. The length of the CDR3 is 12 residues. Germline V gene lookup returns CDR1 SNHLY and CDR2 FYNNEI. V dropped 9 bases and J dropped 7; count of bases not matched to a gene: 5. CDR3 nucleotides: TGTGCCAGTGGACAGGGCGTAAATGAGCAGTTCTTC. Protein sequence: CASGQGVNEQFF.

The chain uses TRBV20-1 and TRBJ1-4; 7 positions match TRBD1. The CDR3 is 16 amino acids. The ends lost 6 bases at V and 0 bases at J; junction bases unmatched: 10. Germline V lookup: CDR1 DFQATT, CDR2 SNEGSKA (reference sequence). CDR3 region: CSALTGQLPTNEKLFF. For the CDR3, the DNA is TGCAGTGCCCTGACAGGGCAGCTACCAACTAATGAAAAACTGTTTTTT.

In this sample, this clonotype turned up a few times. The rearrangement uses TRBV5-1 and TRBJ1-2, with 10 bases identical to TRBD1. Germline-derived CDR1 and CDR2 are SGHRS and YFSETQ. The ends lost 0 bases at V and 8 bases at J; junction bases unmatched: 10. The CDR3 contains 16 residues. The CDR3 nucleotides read TGCGCCAGCAGCTTGGAGGGACAGGGGTCGATCTACGGCTACACCTTC. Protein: CASSLEGQGSIYGYTF.

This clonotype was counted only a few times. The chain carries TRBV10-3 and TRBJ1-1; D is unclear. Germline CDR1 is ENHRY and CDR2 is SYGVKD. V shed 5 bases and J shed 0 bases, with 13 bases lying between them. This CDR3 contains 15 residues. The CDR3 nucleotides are TGTGCCATCAGTCGTTCCCAGGTAATGAACACTGAAGCTTTCTTT. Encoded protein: CAISRSQVMNTEAFF.

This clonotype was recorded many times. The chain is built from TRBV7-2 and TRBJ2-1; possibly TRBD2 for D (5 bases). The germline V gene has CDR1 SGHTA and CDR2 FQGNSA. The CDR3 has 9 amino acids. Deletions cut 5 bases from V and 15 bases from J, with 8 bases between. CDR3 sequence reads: CASSAGLFF. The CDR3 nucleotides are TGTGCCAGCAGCGCCGGACTGTTCTTC.